A selection of T cell receptor beta chains follows, all from one sample in a study of blood T cell repertoires in COVID-19. The table came from immunoSEQ multiplex PCR; TCRdb's copy has only in-frame clones and leaves some out. The repertoire includes approximately 74,000 clones, 79% of them detected once, and about 17% sits in the top ten. Sequencing input: peripheral blood. The origin of the receptors is a man aged 55 to 70 with acute or convalescent COVID-19. The CDR3 runs from the conserved cysteine through the conserved F or W. The D gene is left open where the match is weak. Expanded clones get a size class; other rows say once, few or many, or leave the size out.

abundance,j_gene,d_gene,v_gene,CDR3aa,CDR3nt
-,TRBJ2-7,-,TRBV6-5,CASSYYSGSYEQYF,TGTGCCAGCAGTTACTATAGCGGATCCTACGAGCAGTACTTC
-,TRBJ1-1,-,TRBV27,CASRLGGGVRTEAFF,TGTGCCAGCAGGTTAGGAGGAGGGGTAAGAACTGAAGCTTTCTTT
-,TRBJ1-1,-,TRBV5-8,CASSPYGQILMNTEAFF,TGTGCCAGCAGCCCGTATGGACAGATCCTTATGAACACTGAAGCTTTCTTT
-,TRBJ1-5,-,TRBV2,CASRDNFGNQPQHF,TGTGCCAGCAGGGACAATTTTGGGAATCAGCCCCAGCATTTT
-,TRBJ2-5,TRBD2,TRBV7-8,CASSLLLGGETQYF,TGTGCCAGCAGCTTATTATTGGGGGGGGAGACCCAGTACTTC
-,TRBJ2-5,TRBD2,TRBV5-3,CARSLDRWSATSGGQTQYF,TGTGCCAGAAGCTTGGATCGGTGGAGCGCGACTAGCGGGGGACAGACCCAGTACTTC
-,TRBJ1-1,-,TRBV4-3,CASSLGGGTEAFF,TGCGCCAGCTCCTTGGGGGGGGGCACTGAAGCTTTCTTT
once,TRBJ1-1,-,TRBV21-1,CASLRPGQHTEAFF,TGTGCCAGCCTTAGACCGGGACAACACACTGAAGCTTTCTTT
-,TRBJ1-1,TRBD1,TRBV6-5,CASSSRTGVNTEAFF,TGTGCCAGCAGTTCCCGGACAGGGGTGAACACTGAAGCTTTCTTT
-,TRBJ2-5,TRBD1,TRBV4-3,CASSQTGGQATQYF,TGCGCCAGCAGCCAGACAGGGGGCCAGGCGACCCAGTACTTC
few,TRBJ2-3,-,TRBV6-4,CASSETAGPGDTQYF,TGTGCCAGCAGTGAAACGGCAGGGCCGGGAGATACGCAGTATTTT
-,TRBJ1-1,-,TRBV5-1,CASSNGNTEAFF,TGCGCCAGCAGTAACGGGAACACTGAAGCTTTCTTT
-,TRBJ1-5,-,TRBV19,CASRTQSGQPQHF,TGTGCCAGTAGAACACAGAGCGGGCAGCCCCAGCATTTT
-,TRBJ2-1,-,TRBV24-1,CATSDATGLSSYNEQFF,TGTGCCACCAGTGATGCCACAGGCTTAAGCTCCTACAATGAGCAGTTCTTC
-,TRBJ1-1,TRBD1,TRBV3-1/TRBV3-2,CASSQGTAGGAFF,TGTGCCAGCAGCCAGGGGACAGCAGGCGGAGCTTTCTTT
-,TRBJ2-2,TRBD1,TRBV7-9,CASSLGWDRPRHTGELFF,TGTGCCAGCAGCTTAGGGTGGGACAGACCAAGGCACACCGGGGAGCTGTTTTTT
-,TRBJ2-7,-,TRBV5-4,CASSSPQTGNYEQYF,TGTGCCAGCAGCAGCCCTCAGACAGGAAACTACGAGCAGTACTTC
-,TRBJ2-7,-,TRBV7-2,CASSPGSQPYEQYF,TGTGCCAGCAGCCCGGGGAGTCAGCCCTACGAGCAGTACTTC
-,TRBJ1-6,-,TRBV4-2,CASSQGGRGGYNSPLHF,TGTGCCAGCAGCCAAGGTGGGAGAGGTGGATACAATTCACCCCTCCACTTT
-,TRBJ1-3,-,TRBV6-2/TRBV6-3,CASSYPSRRHSGNTIYF,TGTGCCAGCAGTTACCCGTCGAGGCGGCACTCTGGAAACACCATATATTTT
many,TRBJ2-7,-,TRBV7-2,CASSLGAQVRSIEQYF,TGTGCCAGCAGCTTAGGGGCACAGGTACGGTCAATCGAGCAGTACTTC
-,TRBJ1-4,TRBD1,TRBV11-2,CASSFHGRQGEKLFF,TGTGCCAGCAGCTTTCACGGGCGACAGGGGGAAAAACTGTTTTTT
-,TRBJ2-1,TRBD2,TRBV29-1,CSVLASGGPIYNEQFF,TGCAGCGTTTTGGCTAGCGGGGGTCCTATCTACAATGAGCAGTTCTTC
-,TRBJ1-2,-,TRBV7-9,CASSSREGYTF,TGTGCCAGCAGCTCAAGGGAGGGCTACACCTTC
-,TRBJ1-1,-,TRBV4-1,CASSQDTAGAPTEAFF,TGCGCCAGCAGCCAAGATACGGCAGGGGCCCCCACTGAAGCTTTCTTT
-,TRBJ2-5,-,TRBV11-1,CASSLVREETQYF,TGTGCCAGCAGCTTAGTCAGGGAAGAGACCCAGTACTTC
-,TRBJ1-3,TRBD1,TRBV6-2/TRBV6-3,CASSLPGQLSGNTIYF,TGTGCCAGCAGTTTACCGGGACAGCTCTCTGGAAACACCATATATTTT
-,TRBJ2-1,TRBD1,TRBV24-1,CATSETGEYEQFF,TGTGCCACCAGTGAGACAGGGGAGTATGAGCAGTTCTTC
-,TRBJ1-4,TRBD1,TRBV18,CASSFGQDEKLFF,TGTGCCAGCTCTTTTGGACAGGACGAAAAACTGTTTTTT
-,TRBJ1-6,-,TRBV5-6,CASSLDPVTSPLHF,TGTGCCAGCAGCTTGGACCCAGTTACTTCACCCCTCCACTTT
-,TRBJ2-7,TRBD1,TRBV5-1,CASSIGQGDSGDEQYF,TGCGCCAGCAGCATAGGACAGGGAGATTCAGGCGACGAGCAGTACTTC
-,TRBJ1-6,-,TRBV6-5,CATKTDSPSPLHF,TGTGCCACCAAAACCGACAGTCCTTCACCCCTCCACTTT
-,TRBJ1-4,-,TRBV11-2,CASSLPREGGEKLFF,TGTGCCAGCAGCTTACCCAGGGAGGGGGGTGAAAAACTGTTTTTT
-,TRBJ2-7,-,TRBV5-1,CASSDAGTLESLYEQYF,TGCGCCAGCAGCGACGCCGGGACATTGGAATCCCTCTACGAGCAGTACTTC
few,TRBJ2-5,TRBD1,TRBV28,CASSAGQGVTQETQYF,TGTGCCAGCAGTGCGGGACAGGGGGTAACCCAAGAGACCCAGTACTTC
-,TRBJ2-2,TRBD1,TRBV5-6,CASSPTGGRNTGELFF,TGTGCCAGCAGCCCGACAGGGGGCCGTAACACCGGGGAGCTGTTTTTT
-,TRBJ1-1,TRBD1,TRBV7-6,CASSLQGAGTEAFF,TGTGCCAGCAGCTTACAGGGGGCTGGGACTGAAGCTTTCTTT
-,TRBJ2-7,-,TRBV19,CASSIALGASSYEQYF,TGTGCCAGTAGTATCGCTCTAGGTGCCAGCTCCTACGAGCAGTACTTC
few,TRBJ1-5,-,TRBV19,CASRRSDQPQHF,TGTGCCAGTAGAAGGAGTGATCAGCCCCAGCATTTT
-,TRBJ2-1,-,TRBV7-5,CARSSNPPPGLLYYNEQFF,TGTGCCAGAAGCTCCAACCCGCCCCCGGGACTTCTATACTACAATGAGCAGTTCTTC
few,TRBJ2-5,TRBD2,TRBV7-9,CASSLGGGAGLETQYF,TGTGCCAGCAGCTTAGGCGGGGGGGCCGGTCTGGAGACCCAGTACTTC
-,TRBJ2-7,-,TRBV7-2,CASSLAGDRYEQYF,TGTGCCAGCAGCTTAGCCGGGGATAGGTACGAGCAGTACTTC
once,TRBJ2-2,TRBD2,TRBV4-1,CASSQEGSGWTGELFF,TGCGCCAGCAGCCAAGAGGGTAGCGGGTGGACCGGGGAGCTGTTTTTT
-,TRBJ2-3,TRBD1,TRBV2,CASSDLDRASDTQYF,TGTGCCAGCAGTGATTTGGACAGGGCGTCAGATACGCAGTATTTT
-,TRBJ2-7,TRBD2,TRBV4-1,CASSQGTSYEQYF,TGCGCCAGCAGCCAGGGGACTAGCTACGAGCAGTACTTC
-,TRBJ2-7,-,TRBV10-3,CAISDGDTPLGIYEQYF,TGTGCCATCAGTGATGGGGACACCCCTTTGGGCATCTACGAGCAGTACTTC
-,TRBJ2-7,-,TRBV5-8,CASSLIYRSEQYF,TGTGCCAGCAGCTTGATCTATCGTTCCGAGCAGTACTTC
-,TRBJ1-2,-,TRBV6-5,CASRDRVYGYTF,TGTGCCAGCAGGGACAGAGTCTATGGCTACACCTTC